A single sample gave rise to the 32 T cell receptor beta chains below, sequenced in a study of spatial heterogeneity in lung cancer. MiXCR, applied by TCRdb to the 5' RACE reads, yields one record per CDR3 protein. This sample has about 36,000 distinct CDR3 sequences, with 5.2% found just once. Time point reported: sample taken at primary tumor resection. No cell sorting; template was whole RNA from tumor, lung tissue or PBMC. The material sequenced was PBMCs, taken at surgery. Source of these receptors: a female donor with early-stage non-small cell lung cancer.

This clonotype appeared many times. This chain links TRBV12-3 or TRBV12-4 with TRBJ2-2; D might be TRBD2 (7 bases). The CDR3 sequence is 15 residues long. V was shortened by 6 bases and J by 8 bases, with 19 bases between the two germline ends. The CDR3 nucleotides are TGTGCCAGCAGCCCCCCCGCCGGGGGGCCTGGGGAGCTGTTTTTT. It yields the protein CASSPPAGGPGELFF.

In its sample, this clonotype was seen many times. The gene calls are TRBV5-1 and TRBJ2-1; TRBD1 matches at 7 bases. V shed 0 bases, J shed 8 bases, and the junction held 8 bases outside the gene matches. Germline V gives CDR1 SGHRS, CDR2 YFSETQ. CDR3 size: 15 residues. Here the CDR3 reads CASSLEGAPHHEQFF. CDR3 bases: TGCGCCAGCAGCTTGGAGGGGGCCCCCCACCATGAGCAGTTCTTC.

This clonotype was seen at least ten times. The chain uses TRBV6-5 and TRBJ2-1; 8 nucleotides line up with TRBD2. The germline gives CDR1 MNHEY, CDR2 SVGAGI. The CDR3 length is 17 residues. J lost 9 bases, V lost 5 bases, and 18 bases had no gene match. The CDR3 coding sequence is TGTGCCAGCAGTCACCGTGGGATAGCGGGATACTTGGGTGAGCAGTTCTTC. Protein: CASSHRGIAGYLGEQFF.

This clonotype was seen many times. The chain combines TRBV14 with TRBJ2-5; the match to TRBD1 covers 8 bases. There are 13 residues in the CDR3. J was trimmed by 1 base and V by 6 bases; bases with no gene match: 1. Germline CDR1 and CDR2: SGHDN and FVKESK. The CDR3 bases are TGTGCCAGCAGTCAGGGGGCCCAAGAGACCCAGTACTTC. It encodes CASSQGAQETQYF.

This clonotype was detected many times. The rearrangement joins TRBV4-3 to TRBJ2-1; D gene ambiguous. V lost 0 bases to trimming and J lost 6 bases, with 12 bases between them. Germline V gene lookup returns CDR1 LGHNA and CDR2 YSLEER. The CDR3 consists of 15 residues. CDR3 region: CASSQDIGPANEQFF. CDR3 DNA sequence: TGCGCCAGCAGCCAAGATATCGGACCAGCCAATGAGCAGTTCTTC.

This clonotype has ten or more counts. The V and J genes are TRBV20-1 and TRBJ2-2; the D is unclear. Germline CDR1 and CDR2: DFQATT and SNEGSKA (reference sequence). CDR3 length equals 13 residues. V was trimmed by 6 bases and J by 0 bases, leaving 8 bases between them. CDR3 amino acids: CSASKTNTGELFF. CDR3 in DNA: TGCAGTGCGTCGAAAACGAACACCGGGGAGCTGTTTTTT.

This clonotype has ten or more counts. The V call is TRBV6-5, the J call TRBJ2-5, with 9 bases identical to TRBD1. The length of the CDR3 is 17 residues. V lost 3 bases, J lost 5 bases, and 13 bases stayed unmatched. Germline lookup yields CDR1 MNHEY and CDR2 SVGAGI. CDR3 bases: TGTGCCAGCAGTTATGGGGTAGGGGGGACAGGGATGGAGACCCAGTACTTC. It codes for CASSYGVGGTGMETQYF.

This clonotype was picked up many times. V usage is TRBV11-2 and J usage is TRBJ2-1; 7 bases are shared with TRBD2. Germline V lookup: CDR1 SGHAT, CDR2 FQNNGV. The trim removed 3 bases at V and 9 bases at J, leaving 11 bases unmatched. The CDR3 is 15 amino acids. CDR3 in amino acids: CASSFLTSRVVEQFF. DNA for the CDR3: TGTGCCAGCAGCTTTCTGACTAGCCGGGTAGTTGAGCAGTTCTTC.

This clonotype was detected ten times or more. The V and J genes are TRBV11-2 and TRBJ2-2, with D hard to call. Trimming pared 1 base from V and 5 bases from J, leaving 5 bases between. Germline lookup yields CDR1 SGHAT and CDR2 FQNNGV. The CDR3 loop spans 13 amino acids. The CDR3 reads CASSLVYTGELFF. The CDR3 coding sequence is TGTGCCAGCAGCTTAGTGTATACCGGGGAGCTGTTTTTT. Filled out from reference TRBV11-2 and TRBJ2-2, the complete variable domain reads EAGVAQSPRYKIIEKRQSVAFWCNPISGHATLYWYQQILGQGPKLLIQFQNNGVVDDSQLPKDRFSAERLKGVDSTLKIQPAKLEDSAVYLCASSLVYTGELFFGEGSRLTVL.

V and J are TRBV13 and TRBJ2-7, with 7 bases that match TRBD2. Germline V gene lookup returns CDR1 PRHDT and CDR2 FYEKMQ (reference sequence). With 4 bases clipped from V and 0 bases from J, the junction kept 6 bases outside the gene matches. The CDR3 runs to 15 residues. The CDR3 bases are TGTGCCAGCAGCTCCCTGCGGGGGTACTCCTACGAGCAGTACTTC. The encoded protein is CASSSLRGYSYEQYF.

In its sample, this clonotype was seen many times. The chain recombines TRBV20-1 with TRBJ1-5; D is unresolved. This CDR3 comprises 14 residues. In germline, CDR1 is DFQATT, CDR2 SNEGSKA (reference sequence). The V gene lost 6 bases and the J gene lost 5 bases, with 17 bases spanning the gap. This chain's CDR3 is CSAHDPLTDQPQHF. CDR3 coding DNA: TGCAGTGCGCACGACCCCCTTACGGATCAGCCCCAGCATTTT.

The CDR3: CASSVGRTPETQYF. In nucleotides, the CDR3 is TGTGCCAGCAGCGTAGGAAGAACCCCAGAGACCCAGTACTTC. The chain recombines TRBV9 with TRBJ2-5; the D is unclear. The CDR3 runs to 14 residues. CDR1 is SGDLS and CDR2 is YYNGEE in the germline V gene. The V end lost 0 bases, the J end lost 4 bases, and 10 bases lay between the germline ends.

This sequence joins TRBV12-3 or TRBV12-4 and TRBJ1-5, with 7 bases identical to TRBD1. The CDR3 has 14 residues. V trimming: 5 bases; J trimming: 2 bases; junction bases outside the gene matches: 3. The CDR3 sequence is CASSDDRGNQPQHF. CDR3 in DNA: TGTGCCAGCAGTGACGACAGGGGCAATCAGCCCCAGCATTTT.

This clonotype appeared a few times. CDR3 coding DNA: TGTGCCAGCAGCTTCACGGCGGGCAGGGTCGGGTCCTACGAGCAGTACTTC. Its protein is CASSFTAGRVGSYEQYF. The chain has TRBV7-8 and TRBJ2-7; D possibly matches TRBD1 or TRBD2 (5 bases each). Germline V lookup: CDR1 SGHVS, CDR2 FQNEAQ. The V gene lost 3 bases and the J gene lost 1 base, with 19 bases spanning the gap. This CDR3 comprises 17 residues.

This clonotype has ten or more counts. The chain employs TRBV7-8 and TRBJ2-2, with a weak D call TRBD2 (5 bases). V lost 7 bases to trimming and J lost 0 bases, with 18 bases between them. The CDR3 sequence is 17 residues long. CDR1 is SGHVS, CDR2 FQNEAQ, per germline. The CDR3 DNA reads as TGTGCCAGCACCACCCGAGGGTGGGGAGCGAACACCGGGGAGCTGTTTTTT. This encodes CASTTRGWGANTGELFF.

This clonotype was seen more than once but under ten times. The genes are TRBV6-1 and TRBJ2-5; 8 positions agree with TRBD2. The length of the CDR3 is 16 residues. Germline trimming cut 4 bases from V and 2 bases from J; bases unmatched to any gene: 9. The germline V gene encodes CDR1 MNHNS and CDR2 SASEGT. CDR3 coding DNA: TGTGCCAGCAGTGGGGAAACTAGCGGCCTACAAGAGACCCAGTACTTC. Its protein product is CASSGETSGLQETQYF.

V gene TRBV12-3 or TRBV12-4 combines with J gene TRBJ1-1; 7 nucleotides align to TRBD1. V lost 4 bases to trimming and J lost 1 base; unmatched junction nucleotides: 6. This CDR3 is 15 amino acids long. The CDR3 spells CASSSLRGGNTEAFF. DNA for the CDR3: TGTGCCAGCAGTTCACTCAGGGGGGGGAACACTGAAGCTTTCTTT.

This clonotype came up many times. The rearrangement joins TRBV14 to TRBJ2-3; 11 positions agree with TRBD2. Per the germline V gene, CDR1 is SGHDN and CDR2 is FVKESK. CDR3 size: 15 residues. V lost 2 bases, J lost 6 bases, and 4 bases stayed unmatched. The CDR3 DNA sequence: TGTGCCAGCAGCCAAACTAGCGGGAGTTTGGATACGCAGTATTTT. Translating it yields CASSQTSGSLDTQYF.

Relative to its sample, this clonotype is large. The junction shows a germline mismatch at one end, possibly a read error. This chain uses TRBV6-5 with TRBJ2-7; D is possibly TRBD2 (6 bases). Germline-derived CDR1 and CDR2 are MNHEY and SVGAGI. The length of the CDR3 is 11 residues. The chain's CDR3 is CASRRGYEQYF. CDR3 DNA: TGCGCCAGCCGGCGGGGTTACGAGCAGTACTTC.

The sample holds one count of this clonotype. The rearrangement uses TRBV18 and TRBJ2-3; TRBD2 matches 7 bases. Germline V lookup: CDR1 KGHSH, CDR2 LQKENI. With V trimmed by 1 base and J by 4 bases, 8 bases remained unmatched. CDR3 length: 16 amino acids. The CDR3 here is CASSPRRGSLADTQYF. DNA for the CDR3: TGTGCCAGCTCACCACGACGCGGGAGTCTTGCAGATACGCAGTATTTT.

This clonotype was seen ten or more times. This sequence joins TRBV20-1 and TRBJ1-6; D remains unclear. This CDR3 comprises 12 residues. CDR1 is DFQATT, CDR2 SNEGSKA, per germline (reference sequence). Trimming removed 0 bases at V and 7 bases at J, with 4 bases between. CDR3 in DNA: TGCAGTGCTAGAGATCCCAATTCACCCCTCCACTTT. It codes for CSARDPNSPLHF.

This clonotype was seen at least ten times. The rearrangement links TRBV15 to TRBJ1-4, with D possibly TRBD1 on 5 matching bases. V was clipped by 3 bases and J by 16 bases, with 15 bases between them. CDR3 length equals 12 residues. CDR1 is LNHNV, CDR2 YYDKDF, per germline (reference sequence). The CDR3 is CATSSLGTLEFF. The CDR3 DNA reads as TGTGCCACCAGCAGCCTAGGGACCTTGGAGTTTTTT.

This clonotype was observed many times. The chain is built from TRBV25-1 and TRBJ1-5, with 11 bases that match TRBD1. CDR3 length: 15 residues. Germline trimming cut 6 bases from V and 5 bases from J; bases unmatched to any gene: 6. Germline V gene sequence: CDR1 MGHDK, CDR2 SYGVNS. CDR3 residues: CASSPGQGAHQPQHF. DNA of the CDR3: TGTGCCAGCAGCCCAGGACAGGGGGCCCATCAGCCCCAGCATTTT.

This rearrangement joins TRBV20-1 to TRBJ2-7, with 7 bases fitting TRBD2. The length of the CDR3 is 15 residues. Germline-derived CDR1 and CDR2 are DFQATT and SNEGSKA (reference sequence). The V gene end was trimmed by 3 bases and the J gene end by 2 bases; junction bases not matched to a gene: 10. CDR3 in DNA: TGCAGTGCTAGGGAAGGAGCGGGGAATACCTACGAGCAGTACTTC. It translates to CSAREGAGNTYEQYF.

This clonotype was detected many times. J is TRBJ2-3 and V is TRBV5-1; D remains ambiguous. Germline V CDR1 and CDR2: SGHRS, YFSETQ. Trimming removed 7 bases at V and 2 bases at J, with 5 bases between. The CDR3 has 11 residues. The CDR3 nucleotides read TGCGCCAGCGGAGACACAGATACGCAGTATTTT. It is translated as CASGDTDTQYF.

This chain connects TRBV11-2 to TRBJ2-3, with D perhaps matching TRBD1 or TRBD2 (5 bases each). V was trimmed by 1 base and J by 10 bases, leaving 15 bases between them. Germline V gene data show CDR1 as SGHAT and CDR2 as FQNNGV. The CDR3 sequence is 14 residues long. The CDR3 is CASSLGGTGLPQYF. For the CDR3, the DNA is TGTGCCAGCAGCTTAGGAGGGACCGGGCTCCCGCAGTATTTT.

This clonotype was recorded at least ten times. V and J are TRBV29-1 and TRBJ1-1, with D perhaps matching TRBD1 (5 bases). The CDR3 has 12 amino acids. V lost 7 bases to trimming and J lost 4 bases, with 13 bases between them. Germline V lookup: CDR1 SQVTM, CDR2 ANQGSEA. This chain's CDR3 is CSARDSGTEAFF. The DNA of the CDR3 is TGCAGCGCCCGTGACAGCGGCACTGAAGCTTTCTTT.

V usage is TRBV7-2 and J usage is TRBJ1-2; D is possibly TRBD1 (5 bases). This CDR3 region has 15 residues. Per germline, CDR1 SGHTA and CDR2 FQGNSA. The V and J ends lost 1 base and 8 bases respectively, with 17 bases between them. CDR3: CASSLERGRVQGYTF. The CDR3 DNA is TGTGCCAGCAGCTTAGAGAGAGGCAGGGTACAGGGCTACACCTTC.

This clonotype was counted only a few times. The chain couples TRBV3-1 to TRBJ2-5; D perhaps matches TRBD2 (5 bases). The ends were cut back, 0 bases at V and 4 bases at J, with 9 bases in the middle. Germline assignment: CDR1 LGHDT and CDR2 YNNKEL (reference sequence). CDR3 length equals 14 residues. DNA of the CDR3: TGTGCCAGCAGCCAAGAGGGTAGCGCAGAGACCCAGTACTTC. Its protein is CASSQEGSAETQYF.

By share, this clonotype ranks as medium-sized. This chain uses TRBV5-1 with TRBJ2-5, with D perhaps assigned TRBD1 or TRBD2 (6 bases each). In germline, CDR1 is SGHRS, CDR2 YFSETQ. CDR3 size: 14 residues. V was shortened by 2 bases and J by 1 base, with 9 bases between the two germline ends. CDR3 protein: CASSLQGLQETQYF. The CDR3 DNA reads as TGCGCCAGCAGCTTACAGGGACTCCAAGAGACCCAGTACTTC. Looking up the rest from reference TRBV5-1 and TRBJ2-5 gives the full variable domain: KAGVTQTPRYLIKTRGQQVTLSCSPISGHRSVSWYQQTPGQGLQFLFEYFSETQRNKGNFPGRFSGRQFSNSRSEMNVSTLELGDSALYLCASSLQGLQETQYFGPGTRLLVL.

This clonotype was counted many times. The chain combines TRBV7-9 with TRBJ1-1; 7 bases are shared with TRBD1. Germline trimming cut 5 bases from V and 7 bases from J; bases unmatched to any gene: 4. Germline CDR1 and CDR2: SEHNR and FQNEAQ (reference sequence). The CDR3 is made up of 12 amino acids. CDR3 bases: TGTGCCAGCAGCCCACAGGGGTTTGAAGCTTTCTTT. Its protein product is CASSPQGFEAFF.

This clonotype was counted ten times or more. The chain carries TRBV7-9 and TRBJ2-5; D not resolved. Trimming took off 1 base at V and 14 bases at J, with 20 bases between the two ends. From germline, CDR1 is SEHNR and CDR2 FQNEAQ (reference sequence). This CDR3 comprises 14 residues. The CDR3 spells CASSLVQTAPRLYF. CDR3 bases: TGTGCCAGCAGCTTAGTCCAGACCGCTCCTCGGTTATACTTC. Together with reference TRBV7-9 and TRBJ2-5, the CDR3 gives the full variable domain: DTGVSQNPRHKITKRGQNVTFRCDPISEHNRLYWYRQTLGQGPEFLTYFQNEAQLEKSRLLSDRFSAERPKGSFSTLEIQRTEQGDSAMYLCASSLVQTAPRLYFGPGTRLLVL.